Sequencing of this TCR beta chain was carried out in a study of cytomegalovirus exposure and HLA in healthy donors. Study-wide points: In vitro assays verified that a few CMV-associated chains recognized CMV antigens specifically. The study carried out a later analysis of TCR beta sequences. It associated under 20,000 of them with specific HLA alleles at a false discovery rate of 0.05.

At collection, donors were nominally healthy, but unrecorded immune exposures were probable. The V end lost 0 bases, the J end lost 1 base, and 9 bases lay between the germline ends. The CDR3 runs 15 residues. CDR1 and CDR2 (germline): SGHRS, YFSETQ. The study ran its PCR with 60 Vbeta and 13 Jbeta primers. Repertoires were generated with immunoSEQ multiplex PCR, while TCRdb's copy carries only in-frame clones and drops some. The sample has 100,000 to 150,000 clones; 75% are singletons. On this clone: Its matching antigen is unknown.

The rearrangement uses TRBV5-1 and TRBJ2-3; perhaps TRBD1 as D (5 bases). The TCR was taken from a woman between 40 and 50 years old in good health and CMV-seropositive. Sequences were obtained from PBMCs. The CDR3 DNA sequence: TGCGCCAGCAGCTTGGTGACAGACCGCACAGATACGCAGTATTTT. Its protein is CASSLVTDRTDTQYF.